This T cell receptor (beta chain) was captured in a study of blood T cell repertoires in COVID-19 (dated by TCRdb to the early 2020s). Study-wide context: Collaborator samples came from the United States, Italy and Spain and covered acute and convalescent phases of COVID-19. The material from the prospective study consisted of cDNA or gDNA derived from T cells, B-cell-depleted T cells, or PBMCs. Deeply sampled blood TCRbeta repertoires from subjects exposed to, actively infected with, or recovered from COVID-19 were included in the dataset. The repertoires were released in a freely available public database intended as a resource for research on the immune response to SARS-CoV-2. Samples were obtained from the ongoing ImmuneRACE study (first 160 participants) and from 1,254 subjects provided by 6 global collaborators. The sample metadata nearly always contained a de-identified subject ID, COVID-19 status, age in years and sex. HLA class I and class II types, where available, came from metadata supplied by the sample provider rather than from assay-based typing. General study outcomes and caveats: The quantity of clinical and demographic metadata differed by source and by participant and was supplied without curation.

CDR1 and CDR2, looked up from the germline V gene, are MNHEY and SVGEGT. Including cysteine and phenylalanine, the CDR3 has 15 amino acids. Only CDR3 DNA remains: 45 bases, in frame from the first base. The germline V end is reduced by 6 bases and the J end by 3 bases; junction bases left unmatched: 7. TCRbeta CDR3 regions were amplified from genomic DNA by means of the immunoSEQ Assay, a bias-controlled multiplex PCR. For the original study's pipeline: Within the assay, amplification of reference gene primers was used to estimate how many nucleated cells each sample contained. Sequence reads were collapsed and filtered to measure the absolute abundance of every unique TCRbeta CDR3 rearrangement. For each sample, productive Simpson clonality was calculated as the square root of Simpson's diversity index across productive rearrangements. Entries here come from immuneACCESS through TCRdb and include only in-frame sequences with V and J called. Some clones fail to appear in such tables; in the studies checked, an unresolved V gene covers under half of the shortfall, and the cause of the remainder is unknown. D and trimming were read from the DNA, whereas the V and J calls and clone size are those reported in that table. Recorded for this sample are about 240,000 clones; approximately 80% of them occurred a single time. In total, the top ten clones hold 3.4% of the sample.

Each collaborating institution followed its own protocols to collect whole blood in K2EDTA tubes. For TCRbeta analysis, collaborators shipped samples in one of three forms: frozen whole blood, isolated PBMCs, or DNA extracted from either of those sample types. This clone was counted only a few times. Its antigen remains undetermined. Base quality data are lacking; no much larger clone is found one base away. This clonotype was sampled from a woman under 30 with acute or convalescent COVID-19. Here the chain combines TRBV6-2 or TRBV6-3 and TRBJ2-3; 9 central nucleotides agree with TRBD2. Sequencing used peripheral blood. The DNA sequence follows: TGTGCCAGCAGCTCCGGACTAGCGTCGACAGATACGCAGTATTTT. Its product reads: CASSSGLASTDTQYF.